This section outlines one T cell receptor (beta chain) sequence together with its context. The data originate from a study of identical twins. Via MiXCR, TCRdb re-called the 5' RACE reads, giving one row per CDR3 protein. The sample lists more than 1.5 million distinct CDR3 sequences, about 30% seen once, with around 0.3% in the top ten. CDR1 and CDR2 (germline): DFQATT, SNEGSKA (reference sequence). The CDR3 contains 13 residues. V lost 0 bases and J 3 bases, leaving 8 bases between the germline ends. The chain combines TRBV20-1 with TRBJ1-2; D gene uncertain. This sequence originates from a newborn girl in good health. Specimen: cord blood. CDR3 nucleotides: TGCAGTGCTAGAGATGGACGACACTATGGCTACACCTTC. Translation: CSARDGRHYGYTF.